Presented here are 5 T cell receptor beta chains from one specimen sequenced in a study of identical twins. One entry per CDR3 protein, called by TCRdb with MiXCR from the 5' RACE reads. The sample records 1.5 million to 2 million distinct CDR3 sequences, 32% being singletons. The sample comprised cord blood. The receptors shown here come from a newborn girl in good health.

The chain is built from TRBV3-1 and TRBJ2-3; possibly TRBD2 for D (6 bases). Germline CDR1 reads LGHDT; CDR2 reads YNNKEL (reference sequence). CDR3 size: 15 residues. Trimming took off 2 bases at V and 0 bases at J, with 9 bases between the two ends. CDR3 bases: TGTGCCAGCAGCCAAATGGGACTCAGCACAGATACGCAGTATTTT. Its translation: CASSQMGLSTDTQYF.

This chain links TRBV7-2 with TRBJ2-3; 7 nucleotides align to TRBD2. The J segment lost 4 bases and the V segment lost 4 bases, leaving 5 bases of the junction unmatched. The CDR3 is made up of 14 amino acids. Per the germline V gene, CDR1 is SGHTA and CDR2 is FQGNSA. CDR3 sequence: CASSWSGTSDTQYF. The CDR3 DNA is TGTGCCAGCAGCTGGAGCGGGACCTCAGATACGCAGTATTTT. Full variable domain (remainder filled in from reference TRBV7-2 and TRBJ2-3): GAGVSQSPSNKVTEKGKDVELRCDPISGHTALYWYRQSLGQGLEFLIYFQGNSAPDKSGLPSDRFSAERTGGSVSTLTIQRTQQEDSAVYLCASSWSGTSDTQYFGPGTRLTVL.

DNA of the CDR3: TGTGCCAGCAGCAAAATTGTCCGGACTAGCGGGACTAGCACAGATACGCAGTATTTT. The encoded protein is CASSKIVRTSGTSTDTQYF. V gene TRBV21-1 combines with J gene TRBJ2-3; TRBD2 is the table's D call, not checked against the DNA. TRBV21-1 corresponds to a pseudogene. CDR3 length equals 19 residues.

This clonotype was seen a handful of times. V usage is TRBV4-2 and J usage is TRBJ2-1, with D perhaps matching TRBD1 or TRBD2 (5 bases each). Per the germline V gene, CDR1 is LGHNA and CDR2 is YNFKEQ. Trimming cost V 1 base and J 2 bases, with 9 bases left between them. The CDR3 is 15 amino acids. CDR3 residues: CASSQAGPPYNEQFF. The CDR3 region has the DNA TGTGCCAGCAGCCAAGCGGGACCCCCCTACAATGAGCAGTTCTTC.

This clonotype appeared once. The CDR3 end shows no conserved phenylalanine or tryptophan, and so a read error is likely. Here the CDR3 reads CASSSGGASKNIQYY. The CDR3 DNA sequence: TGCGCCAGCAGTTCCGGGGGGGCCTCCAAAAACATTCAGTACTAC. The V and J genes are TRBV28 and TRBJ2-4; 8 positions agree with TRBD2. The CDR3 runs to 15 residues. Germline V gene data show CDR1 as MDHEN and CDR2 as SYDVKM.